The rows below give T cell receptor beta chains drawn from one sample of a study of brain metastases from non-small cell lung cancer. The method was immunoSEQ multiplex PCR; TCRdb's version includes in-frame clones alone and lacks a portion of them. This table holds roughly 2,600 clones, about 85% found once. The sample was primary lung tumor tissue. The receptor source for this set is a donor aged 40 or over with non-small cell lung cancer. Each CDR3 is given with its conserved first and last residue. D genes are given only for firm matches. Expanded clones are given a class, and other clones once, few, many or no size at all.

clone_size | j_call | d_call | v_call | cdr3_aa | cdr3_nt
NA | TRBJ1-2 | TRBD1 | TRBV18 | CASSPSGTGSGYTF | TGTGCCAGCTCGCCTTCCGGGACAGGGTCCGGCTACACCTTC
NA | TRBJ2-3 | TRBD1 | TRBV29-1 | CSVGTGGPDTQYF | TGCAGCGTTGGGACAGGGGGCCCAGATACGCAGTATTTT
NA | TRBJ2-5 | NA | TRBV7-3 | CASSLNPGGGQETQYF | TGTGCCAGCAGCTTAAACCCAGGGGGGGGCCAAGAGACTCAGTACTTC
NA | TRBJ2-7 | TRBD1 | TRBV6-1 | CASSERGQTSYYEQYF | TGTGCCAGCAGTGAAAGGGGGCAGACCTCCTACTACGAGCAGTACTTC
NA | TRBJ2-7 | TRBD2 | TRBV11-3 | CASQSGIGEQYF | TGTGCCAGTCAAAGCGGGATCGGCGAGCAGTACTTC
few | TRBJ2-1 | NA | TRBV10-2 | CASFYSPNEQFF | TGCGCCAGCTTTTATAGCCCAAATGAGCAGTTCTTC
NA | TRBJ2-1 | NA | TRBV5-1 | CASSPLNNNEQFF | TGCGCCAGCAGCCCCTTGAATAACAATGAGCAGTTCTTC
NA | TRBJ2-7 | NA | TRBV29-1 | CSVATGSYEQYF | TGCAGCGTGGCCACTGGCTCCTACGAGCAGTACTTC
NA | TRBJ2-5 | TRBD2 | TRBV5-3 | CARSTWTSEDQETQYF | TGTGCCAGAAGCACCTGGACTAGCGAAGACCAAGAGACCCAGTACTTC
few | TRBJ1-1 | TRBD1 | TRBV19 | CASSIGTATEAFF | TGTGCCAGTAGTATCGGGACAGCAACTGAAGCTTTCTTT
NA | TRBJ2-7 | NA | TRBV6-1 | CASSEGEAYEQYF | TGTGCCAGCAGTGAGGGGGAAGCCTACGAGCAGTACTTC
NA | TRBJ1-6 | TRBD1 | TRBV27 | CASSHYDRVGNLPLHF | TGTGCCAGCAGTCACTACGACAGGGTGGGTAATTTACCCCTCCACTTT
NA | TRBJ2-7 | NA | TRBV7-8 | CASTVGAGHEQYF | TGTGCCAGCACCGTAGGGGCAGGCCACGAGCAGTACTTC
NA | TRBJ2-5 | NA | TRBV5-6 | CASSLADGVGQYF | TGTGCCAGCAGCTTGGCGGACGGGGTAGGCCAGTACTTC
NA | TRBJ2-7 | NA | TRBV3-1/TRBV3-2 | CASSQGGGVGEQYF | TGTGCCAGCAGCCAAGGTGGGGGTGTAGGCGAGCAGTACTTC
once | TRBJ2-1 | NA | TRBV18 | CASSPSPEETYNEQFF | TGTGCCAGCTCACCGTCCCCGGAGGAAACCTACAATGAGCAGTTCTTC
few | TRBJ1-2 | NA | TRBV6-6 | CASSRGPARDYGYTF | TGTGCCAGCAGCCGAGGGCCAGCGAGAGACTATGGCTACACCTTC
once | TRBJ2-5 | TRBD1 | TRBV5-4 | CASSKDEGAQETQYF | TGTGCCAGCAGTAAGGACGAGGGGGCCCAAGAGACCCAGTACTTC
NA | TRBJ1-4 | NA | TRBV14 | CASSQELGGLGEKLFF | TGTGCCAGCAGCCAAGAACTTGGGGGGCTCGGCGAAAAACTGTTTTTT
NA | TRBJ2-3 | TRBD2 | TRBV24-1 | CATSDFTGGGDTQYF | TGTGCCACCAGTGATTTCACGGGAGGAGGAGATACGCAGTATTTT
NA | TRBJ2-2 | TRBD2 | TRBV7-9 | CASSTLRTSGPGTGELFF | TGTGCCAGCAGCACTCTCCGGACTAGCGGGCCCGGAACCGGGGAGCTGTTTTTT
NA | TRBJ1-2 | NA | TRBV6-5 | CASSYGTTGDYGYTF | TGTGCCAGCAGTTACGGGACGACCGGCGACTATGGCTACACCTTC
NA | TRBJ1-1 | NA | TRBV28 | CASSLNRANEAFF | TGTGCCAGCAGTTTAAACAGGGCAAATGAAGCTTTCTTT
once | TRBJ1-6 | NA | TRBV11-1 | CASSASGINSPLHF | TGTGCCAGCAGCGCCTCAGGGATTAATTCACCCCTCCACTTT
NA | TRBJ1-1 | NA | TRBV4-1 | CASSQDFGLGPLATEAFF | TGCGCCAGCAGCCAAGATTTTGGGTTAGGTCCTCTCGCTACTGAAGCTTTCTTT
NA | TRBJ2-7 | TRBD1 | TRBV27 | CASNQGQKPYEQYF | TGTGCCAGCAATCAGGGACAGAAACCCTACGAGCAGTACTTC